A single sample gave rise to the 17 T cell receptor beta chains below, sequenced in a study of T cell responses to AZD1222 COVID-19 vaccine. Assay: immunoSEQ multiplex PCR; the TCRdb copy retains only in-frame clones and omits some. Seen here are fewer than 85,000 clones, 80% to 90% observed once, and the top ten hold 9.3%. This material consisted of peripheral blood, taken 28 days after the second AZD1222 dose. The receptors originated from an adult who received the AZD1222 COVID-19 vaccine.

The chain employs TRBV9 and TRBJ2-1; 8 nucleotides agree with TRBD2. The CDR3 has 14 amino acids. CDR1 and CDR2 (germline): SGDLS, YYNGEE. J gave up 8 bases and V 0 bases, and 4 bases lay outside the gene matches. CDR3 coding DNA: TGTGCCAGCAGCGTAGCGGGGGGGTTCTATGAGCAGTTCTTC. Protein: CASSVAGGFYEQFF. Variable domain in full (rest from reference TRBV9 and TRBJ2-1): DSGVTQTPKHLITATGQRVTLRCSPRSGDLSVYWYQQSLDQGLQFLIQYYNGEERAKGNILERFSAQQFPDLHSELNLSSLELGDSALYFCASSVAGGFYEQFFGPGTRLTVL.

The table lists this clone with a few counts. The CDR3: CASSWASPYEQYF. The CDR3 DNA reads as TGTGCCAGCAGTTGGGCCAGCCCCTACGAGCAGTACTTC. The J gene is TRBJ2-7, the V gene TRBV12-3 or TRBV12-4, with D uncertain. Trimming left V 4 bases short and J 2 bases short, with 9 bases between. CDR3 length equals 13 residues.

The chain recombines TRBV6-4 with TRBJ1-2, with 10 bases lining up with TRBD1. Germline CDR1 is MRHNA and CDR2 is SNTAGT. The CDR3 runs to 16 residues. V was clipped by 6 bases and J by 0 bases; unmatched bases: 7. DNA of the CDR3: TGTGCCAGCAGGGAGGGGACAGGGGACTCTAACTATGGCTACACCTTC. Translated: CASREGTGDSNYGYTF.

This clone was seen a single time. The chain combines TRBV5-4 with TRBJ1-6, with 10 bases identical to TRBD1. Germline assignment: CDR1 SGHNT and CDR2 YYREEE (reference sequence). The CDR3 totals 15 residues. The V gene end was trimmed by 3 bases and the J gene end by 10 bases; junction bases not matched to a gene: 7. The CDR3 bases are TGTGCCAGCAGCTCGCCCGGGACAGGGGCCTCACCCCTCCACTTT. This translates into CASSSPGTGASPLHF. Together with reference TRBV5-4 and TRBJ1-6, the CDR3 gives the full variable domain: ETGVTQSPTHLIKTRGQQVTLRCSSQSGHNTVSWYQQALGQGPQFIFQYYREEENGRGNFPPRFSGLQFPNYSSELNVNALELDDSALYLCASSSPGTGASPLHFGNGTRLTVT.

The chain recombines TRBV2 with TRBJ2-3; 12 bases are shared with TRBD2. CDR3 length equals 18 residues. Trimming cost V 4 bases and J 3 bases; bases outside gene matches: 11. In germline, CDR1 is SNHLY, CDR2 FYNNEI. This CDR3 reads CASSGLAGVGSGTDTQYF. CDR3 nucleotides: TGTGCCAGCAGTGGACTAGCGGGAGTCGGCTCGGGGACAGATACGCAGTATTTT.

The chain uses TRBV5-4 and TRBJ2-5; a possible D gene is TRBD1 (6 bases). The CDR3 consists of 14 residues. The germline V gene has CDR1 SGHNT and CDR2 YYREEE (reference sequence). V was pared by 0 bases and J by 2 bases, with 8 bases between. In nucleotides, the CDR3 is TGTGCCAGCAGCTTGGTGGGACAACAAGAGACCCAGTACTTC. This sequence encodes CASSLVGQQETQYF.

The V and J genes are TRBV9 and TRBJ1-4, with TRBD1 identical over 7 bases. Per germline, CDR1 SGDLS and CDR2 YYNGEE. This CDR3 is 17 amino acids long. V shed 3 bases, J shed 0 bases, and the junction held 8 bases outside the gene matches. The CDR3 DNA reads TGTGCCAGCAGCGATAGGGACAGCCGTTCAACTAATGAAAAACTGTTTTTT. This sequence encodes CASSDRDSRSTNEKLFF.

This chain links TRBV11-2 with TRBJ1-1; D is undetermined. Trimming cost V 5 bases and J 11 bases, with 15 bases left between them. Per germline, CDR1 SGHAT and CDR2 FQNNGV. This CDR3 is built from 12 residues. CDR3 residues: CASSTTTHRAFF. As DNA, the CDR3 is TGTGCCAGCAGCACAACGACACACCGGGCTTTCTTT.

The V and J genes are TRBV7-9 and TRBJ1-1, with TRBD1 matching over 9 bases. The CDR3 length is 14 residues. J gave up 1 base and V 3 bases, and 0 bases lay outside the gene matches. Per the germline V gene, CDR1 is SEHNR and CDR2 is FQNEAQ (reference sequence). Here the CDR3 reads CASSLTGGNTEAFF. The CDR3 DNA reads TGTGCCAGCAGCTTGACAGGGGGGAACACTGAAGCTTTCTTT.

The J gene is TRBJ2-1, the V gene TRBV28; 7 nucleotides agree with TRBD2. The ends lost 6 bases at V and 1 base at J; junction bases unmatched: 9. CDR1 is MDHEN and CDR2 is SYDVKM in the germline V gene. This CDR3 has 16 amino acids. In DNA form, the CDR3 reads TGTGCCAGCAGCCCCTGGGGGGGAGGGTCCTACAATGAGCAGTTCTTC. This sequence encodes CASSPWGGGSYNEQFF. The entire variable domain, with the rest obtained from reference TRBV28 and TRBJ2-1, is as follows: DVKVTQSSRYLVKRTGEKVFLECVQDMDHENMFWYRQDPGLGLRLIYFSYDVKMKEKGDIPEGYSVSREKKERFSLILESASTNQTSMYLCASSPWGGGSYNEQFFGPGTRLTVL.

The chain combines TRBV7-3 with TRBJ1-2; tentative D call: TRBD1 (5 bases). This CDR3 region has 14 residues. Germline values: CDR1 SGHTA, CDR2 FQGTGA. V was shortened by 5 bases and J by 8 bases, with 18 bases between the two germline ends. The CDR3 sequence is CASSQVGGTEGYTF. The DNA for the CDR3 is TGTGCCAGCAGCCAGGTGGGAGGGACTGAGGGCTACACCTTC. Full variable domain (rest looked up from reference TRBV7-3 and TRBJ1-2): GAGVSQTPSNKVTEKGKYVELRCDPISGHTALYWYRQSLGQGPEFLIYFQGTGAADDSGLPNDRFFAVRPEGSVSTLKIQRTERGDSAVYLCASSQVGGTEGYTFGSGTRLTVV.

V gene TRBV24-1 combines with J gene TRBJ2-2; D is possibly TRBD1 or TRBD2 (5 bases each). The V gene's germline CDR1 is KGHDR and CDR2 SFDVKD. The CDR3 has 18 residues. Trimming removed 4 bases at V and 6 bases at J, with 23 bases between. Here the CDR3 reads CATSDPRAWGVLPGELFF. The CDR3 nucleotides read TGTGCCACCAGTGACCCGAGGGCGTGGGGCGTTCTTCCCGGGGAGCTGTTTTTT.

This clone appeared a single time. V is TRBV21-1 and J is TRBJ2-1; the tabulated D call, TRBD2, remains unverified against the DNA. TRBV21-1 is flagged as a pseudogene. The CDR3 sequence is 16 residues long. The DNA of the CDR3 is TGTGCCAGCAGCAAGTCCCTTAGCGGGAGATCATATGAGCAGTTCTTC. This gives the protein CASSKSLSGRSYEQFF.

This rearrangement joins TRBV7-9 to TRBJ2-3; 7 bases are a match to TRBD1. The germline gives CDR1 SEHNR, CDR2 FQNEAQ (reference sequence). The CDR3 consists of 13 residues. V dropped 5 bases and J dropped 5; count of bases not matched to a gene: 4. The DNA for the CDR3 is TGTGCCAGCAGCCCCGACAGGGTAGATACGCAGTATTTT. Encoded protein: CASSPDRVDTQYF. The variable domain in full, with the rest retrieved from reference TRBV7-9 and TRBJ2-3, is DTGVSQNPRHKITKRGQNVTFRCDPISEHNRLYWYRQTLGQGPEFLTYFQNEAQLEKSRLLSDRFSAERPKGSFSTLEIQRTEQGDSAMYLCASSPDRVDTQYFGPGTRLTVL.

CDR3 in amino acids: CASSQWTSPWNTEAFF. CDR3 coding DNA: TGTGCCAGCAGCCAGTGGACATCCCCTTGGAACACTGAAGCTTTCTTT. The chain links TRBV14 to TRBJ1-1; tentative D call: TRBD1 (5 bases). Per germline, CDR1 SGHDN and CDR2 FVKESK. The CDR3 runs to 16 residues. V was clipped by 3 bases and J by 1 base, with 15 bases between them.

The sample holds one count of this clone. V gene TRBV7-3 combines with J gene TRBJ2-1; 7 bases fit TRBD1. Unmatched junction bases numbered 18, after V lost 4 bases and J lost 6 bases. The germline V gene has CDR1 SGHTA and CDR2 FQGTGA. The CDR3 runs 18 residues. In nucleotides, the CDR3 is TGTGCCAGCAGCTGGGACAGCAAGACCCCGAGGAGGTCCAATGAGCAGTTCTTC. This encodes CASSWDSKTPRRSNEQFF.

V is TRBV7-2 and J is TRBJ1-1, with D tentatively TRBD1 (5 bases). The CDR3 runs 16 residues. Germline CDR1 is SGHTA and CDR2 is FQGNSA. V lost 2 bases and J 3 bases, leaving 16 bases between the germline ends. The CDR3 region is CASSLIPSGYDTEAFF. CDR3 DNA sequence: TGTGCCAGCAGCTTAATCCCATCAGGGTACGACACTGAAGCTTTCTTT. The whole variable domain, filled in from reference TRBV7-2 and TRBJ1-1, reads GAGVSQSPSNKVTEKGKDVELRCDPISGHTALYWYRQSLGQGLEFLIYFQGNSAPDKSGLPSDRFSAERTGGSVSTLTIQRTQQEDSAVYLCASSLIPSGYDTEAFFGQGTRLTVV.